These 18 T cell receptor beta chains were all obtained from the same sample, sequenced in a study of T cell changes during pregnancy in multiple sclerosis. Clones were sequenced by immunoSEQ multiplex PCR, and TCRdb holds only the in-frame ones, with some missing. The sample has about 72,000 clones; 91% are singletons. Sequenced here: peripheral blood, sampled in the third trimester of pregnancy. The receptors shown here come from a female donor in good health, enrolled as a control in a pregnancy study.

The gene calls are TRBV6-5 and TRBJ1-5, with 11 bases identical to TRBD1. Germline trimming cut 5 bases from V and 10 bases from J; bases unmatched to any gene: 4. The CDR3 contains 13 residues. CDR1 is MNHEY, CDR2 SVGAGI, per germline. The CDR3: CASSQDRGLPQHF. The CDR3 region has the DNA TGTGCCAGCAGTCAGGACAGGGGGCTACCCCAGCATTTT.

The chain joins TRBV29-1 to TRBJ1-2, with D unclear. The CDR3 spans 14 residues. Trimming removed 7 bases from V and 2 bases from J, with 17 bases in between. Germline lookup yields CDR1 SQVTM and CDR2 ANQGSEA. In DNA form, the CDR3 reads TGCAGCGCCTCCGTTGGCAGGCTGAACTATGGCTACACCTTC. Its translation is CSASVGRLNYGYTF. Using reference TRBV29-1 and TRBJ1-2 for the parts outside the CDR3, the full variable domain is SAVISQKPSRDICQRGTSLTIQCQVDSQVTMMFWYRQQPGQSLTLIATANQGSEATYESGFVIDKFPISRPNLTFSTLTVSNMSPEDSSIYLCSASVGRLNYGYTFGSGTRLTVV.

This clone was picked up one time. The chain links TRBV18 to TRBJ2-5, with D maybe TRBD1 (7 bases). Germline V gene lookup returns CDR1 KGHSH and CDR2 LQKENI. V shed 3 bases and J shed 3 bases, with 14 bases lying between them. CDR3 length equals 15 residues. CDR3 amino acids: CASSPQGGQKETQYF. The CDR3, as DNA: TGTGCCAGCTCACCCCAGGGGGGCCAAAAAGAGACCCAGTACTTC. Full variable domain (rest looked up from reference TRBV18 and TRBJ2-5): NAGVMQNPRHLVRRRGQEARLRCSPMKGHSHVYWYRQLPEEGLKFMVYLQKENIIDESGMPKERFSAEFPKEGPSILRIQQVVRGDSAAYFCASSPQGGQKETQYFGPGTRLLVL.

This clone came up once. The chain employs TRBV11-2 and TRBJ2-6, with TRBD2 as a possible D gene (6 bases). Germline-derived CDR1 and CDR2 are SGHAT and FQNNGV. V was shortened by 4 bases and J by 1 base, with 20 bases between the two germline ends. The CDR3 spans 19 residues. CDR3 residues: CASSSRGAYDPSGANVLTF. CDR3 in DNA: TGTGCCAGCAGCTCGCGGGGTGCGTACGACCCATCTGGGGCCAACGTCCTGACTTTC.

The chain carries TRBV7-9 and TRBJ2-3; D may be TRBD1 (5 bases). V was pared by 5 bases and J by 6 bases, with 24 bases between. CDR1 and CDR2 from the germline V gene are SEHNR and FQNEAQ (reference sequence). There are 17 residues in the CDR3. For the CDR3, the DNA is TGTGCCAGCAGCCCCTCAAGGGGAAGTGCGCCAATGGATACGCAGTATTTT. Encoded protein: CASSPSRGSAPMDTQYF.

The chain's CDR3 is CASHVVAGVSYEQYF. Written as DNA, the CDR3 is TGTGCCAGCCACGTCGTAGCGGGAGTATCCTACGAGCAGTACTTC. This chain links TRBV11-2 with TRBJ2-7; TRBD2 matches 9 bases. The V gene's germline CDR1 is SGHAT and CDR2 FQNNGV. The ends lost 8 bases at V and 1 base at J; junction bases unmatched: 9. This CDR3 comprises 15 residues.

The V and J genes are TRBV6-6 and TRBJ1-1, with D unclear. The CDR3 is made up of 13 amino acids. V lost 7 bases to trimming and J lost 5 bases, with 14 bases between them. Germline V gene sequence: CDR1 MNHNY, CDR2 SVGAGI (reference sequence). This CDR3 is CASIVGRLTEAFF. The CDR3 DNA reads as TGTGCCAGCATTGTCGGCAGGCTGACTGAAGCTTTCTTT.

The chain combines TRBV19 with TRBJ2-1, with D perhaps TRBD2 (5 bases). V was pared by 5 bases and J by 2 bases, with 13 bases between. The CDR3 runs 15 residues. The germline V gene encodes CDR1 LNHDA and CDR2 SQIVND (reference sequence). CDR3: CASSGRTDTYNEQFF. The CDR3 DNA is TGTGCCAGTAGTGGGCGGACTGATACCTACAATGAGCAGTTCTTC.

The chain uses TRBV5-1 and TRBJ1-4; TRBD1 might be the D (6 bases). V lost 1 base and J lost 4, with 11 bases in between. CDR3 length: 15 amino acids. From germline, CDR1 is SGHRS and CDR2 YFSETQ. For the CDR3, the DNA is TGCGCCAGCAGCTTGTTGACAGGAGTTAATGAAAAACTGTTTTTT. Translating gives CASSLLTGVNEKLFF.

The J gene is TRBJ2-2, the V gene TRBV28; D gene unclear. The CDR3 is made up of 16 amino acids. V was trimmed by 7 bases and J by 2 bases, leaving 17 bases between them. The germline gives CDR1 MDHEN, CDR2 SYDVKM. This CDR3 is CASKGLVAANTGELFF. CDR3 DNA sequence: TGTGCCAGCAAAGGTTTAGTTGCGGCTAACACCGGGGAGCTGTTTTTT.

The chain carries TRBV20-1 and TRBJ1-2, with 10 positions matching TRBD1. V lost 5 bases to trimming and J lost 7 bases; unmatched junction nucleotides: 1. CDR3 length equals 11 residues. Germline V lookup: CDR1 DFQATT, CDR2 SNEGSKA (reference sequence). CDR3 nucleotides: TGCAGTGCTCGGACAGGGGGTGGCTACACCTTC. It is translated as CSARTGGGYTF.

This chain joins TRBV20-1 and TRBJ1-2, with TRBD1 as a possible D gene (5 bases). Trimming stripped 6 bases from V and 5 bases from J, with 10 bases between. Germline CDR1 is DFQATT and CDR2 is SNEGSKA (reference sequence). The CDR3 sequence is 11 residues long. The CDR3 sequence is CSAGEGYGYTF. The CDR3 DNA follows: TGCAGTGCCGGGGAGGGGTATGGCTACACCTTC.

The chain couples TRBV7-9 to TRBJ2-7, with a tentative D call TRBD1 (6 bases). V was clipped by 4 bases and J by 3 bases, with 16 bases between them. Germline V lookup: CDR1 SEHNR, CDR2 FQNEAQ (reference sequence). This CDR3 region has 15 residues. The CDR3 region is CASSWQPGARYEQYF. CDR3 DNA sequence: TGTGCCAGCAGCTGGCAGCCAGGGGCCCGCTACGAGCAGTACTTC.

This clone was detected once. The genes are TRBV23-1 and TRBJ1-1; 7 positions match TRBD1. TRBV23-1 is identified as an open reading frame with a role that is uncertain. V trimming: 0 bases; J trimming: 6 bases; junction bases outside the gene matches: 10. The CDR3 sequence is 16 residues long. The CDR3 loop reads CASSQSGQGEQPEAFF. The CDR3 DNA reads as TGCGCCAGCAGTCAATCGGGGCAGGGGGAACAGCCTGAAGCTTTCTTT.

The CDR3 bases are TGTGCCAGCAGCGAGGATGAAAAACTGTTTTTT. Amino acids: CASSEDEKLFF. V is TRBV28 and J is TRBJ1-4; D gene uncertain. V was cut by 6 bases and J by 6 bases, with 5 bases left in between. The V gene's germline CDR1 is MDHEN and CDR2 SYDVKM. This CDR3 contains 11 residues.

Here the CDR3 DNA reads TGCGCCAGCAGCTTGTCGTTCGTCAGGAACACTGAAGCTTTCTTT. Protein product: CASSLSFVRNTEAFF. The J gene is TRBJ1-1, the V gene TRBV5-1; D is unclear. Germline-derived CDR1 and CDR2 are SGHRS and YFSETQ. CDR3 length: 15 amino acids. V was shortened by 1 base and J by 1 base, with 11 bases between the two germline ends.

The V gene is TRBV27, the J gene TRBJ1-6, with 8 bases matching TRBD1. The CDR3 sequence is 13 residues long. V gave up 4 bases and J gave up 14 bases; unmatched junction bases: 7. Germline V gene lookup returns CDR1 MNHEY and CDR2 SMNVEV (reference sequence). CDR3 residues: CASSSDRVRALHF. CDR3 DNA sequence: TGTGCCAGCAGTTCGGACAGGGTACGGGCCCTCCACTTT.

CDR3 in amino acids: CASSDPGQAIYGYTF. DNA for the CDR3: TGCGCCAGCAGCGATCCGGGACAGGCGATCTATGGCTACACCTTC. This chain connects TRBV5-1 to TRBJ1-2; the match to TRBD1 covers 8 bases. CDR1 and CDR2 (germline): SGHRS, YFSETQ. The CDR3 covers 15 residues. Unmatched junction bases numbered 9, after V lost 4 bases and J lost 4 bases.